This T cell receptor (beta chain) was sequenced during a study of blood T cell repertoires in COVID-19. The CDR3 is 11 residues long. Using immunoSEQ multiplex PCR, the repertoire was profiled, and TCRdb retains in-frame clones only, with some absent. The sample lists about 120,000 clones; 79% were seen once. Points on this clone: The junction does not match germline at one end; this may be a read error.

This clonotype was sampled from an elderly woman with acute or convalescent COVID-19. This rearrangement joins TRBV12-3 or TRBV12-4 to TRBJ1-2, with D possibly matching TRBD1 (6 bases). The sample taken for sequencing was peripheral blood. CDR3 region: CASSLVDRIPF. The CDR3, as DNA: TGTGCCAGCAGTTTAGTGGACAGAATACCCTTC.